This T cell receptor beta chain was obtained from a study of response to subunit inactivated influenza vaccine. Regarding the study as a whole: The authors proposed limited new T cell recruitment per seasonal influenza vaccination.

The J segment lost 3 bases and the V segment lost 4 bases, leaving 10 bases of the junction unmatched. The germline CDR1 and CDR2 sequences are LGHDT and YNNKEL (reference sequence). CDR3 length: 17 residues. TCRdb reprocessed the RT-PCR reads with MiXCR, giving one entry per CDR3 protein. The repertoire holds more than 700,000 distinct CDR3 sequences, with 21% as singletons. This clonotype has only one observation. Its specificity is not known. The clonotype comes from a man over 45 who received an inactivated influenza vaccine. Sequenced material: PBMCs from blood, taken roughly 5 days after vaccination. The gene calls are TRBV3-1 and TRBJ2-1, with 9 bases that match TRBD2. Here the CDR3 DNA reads TGTGCCAGCAGCCGAGACCTTAGCGGGAGAGGCTACAATGAGCAGTTCTTC. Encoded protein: CASSRDLSGRGYNEQFF.